This TCR beta chain was retrieved from a study of shared T cell receptors in the human thymus. V was clipped by 5 bases and J by 4 bases; unmatched bases: 4. The CDR3 is 14 residues long. From germline, CDR1 is MDHEN and CDR2 SYDVKM. Assay: immunoSEQ multiplex PCR; the TCRdb copy retains only in-frame clones and omits some. Of hundreds of thousands of clones in the sample, over 75% were seen once. This sample also appeared in a second study, on human thymus T cells. That paper adds: Donors were healthy Finnish infants having corrective surgery for congenital heart defects. Usage of V and J genes appeared biased in thymic and blood repertoires.

V is TRBV28 and J is TRBJ1-2; 10 bases map to TRBD1. Sequenced sample: thymocytes. The receptor comes from a boy under two years old with a congenital heart defect. The CDR3 sequence is CASSGTGAGYGYTF. As DNA, the CDR3 is TGTGCCAGCAGTGGGACAGGGGCGGGCTATGGCTACACCTTC.